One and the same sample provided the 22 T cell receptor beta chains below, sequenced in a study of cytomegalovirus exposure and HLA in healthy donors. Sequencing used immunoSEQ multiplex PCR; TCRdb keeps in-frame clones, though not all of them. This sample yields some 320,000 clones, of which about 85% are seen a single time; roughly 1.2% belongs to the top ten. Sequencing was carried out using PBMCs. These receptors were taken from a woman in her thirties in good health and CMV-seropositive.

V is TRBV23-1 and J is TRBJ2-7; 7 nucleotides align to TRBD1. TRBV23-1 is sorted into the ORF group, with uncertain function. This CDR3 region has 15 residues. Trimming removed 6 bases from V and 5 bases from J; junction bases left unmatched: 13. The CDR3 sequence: CASRLRFNRGHEQYF. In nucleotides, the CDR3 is TGCGCCAGCAGACTCCGTTTCAACAGGGGCCACGAGCAGTACTTC.

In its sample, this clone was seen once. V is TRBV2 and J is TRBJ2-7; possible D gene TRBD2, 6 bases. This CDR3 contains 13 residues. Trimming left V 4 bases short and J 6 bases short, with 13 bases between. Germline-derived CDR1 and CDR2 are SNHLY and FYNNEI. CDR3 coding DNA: TGTGCCAGCAGTGTTAAACTAGCCTCCGAGCAGTACTTC. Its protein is CASSVKLASEQYF.

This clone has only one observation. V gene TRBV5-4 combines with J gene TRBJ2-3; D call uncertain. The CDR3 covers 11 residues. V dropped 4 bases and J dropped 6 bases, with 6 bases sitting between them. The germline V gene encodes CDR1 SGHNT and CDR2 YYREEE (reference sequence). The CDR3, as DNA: TGTGCCAGCAGCCTTCAGGATACGCAGTATTTT. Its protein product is CASSLQDTQYF.

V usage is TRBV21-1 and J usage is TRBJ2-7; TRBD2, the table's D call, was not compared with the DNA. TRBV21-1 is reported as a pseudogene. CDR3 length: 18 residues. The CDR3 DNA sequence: TGTGCCAGCAGCAAAGCGCGGGGACCTTCCTCCAGCTCCTACGAGCAGTACTTC. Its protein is CASSKARGPSSSSYEQYF.

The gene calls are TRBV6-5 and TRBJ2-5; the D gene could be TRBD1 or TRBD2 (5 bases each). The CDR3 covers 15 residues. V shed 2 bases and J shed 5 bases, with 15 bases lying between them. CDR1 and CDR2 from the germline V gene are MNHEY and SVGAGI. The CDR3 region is CASSYPPGTGETQYF. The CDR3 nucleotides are TGTGCCAGCAGTTACCCCCCAGGGACGGGGGAGACCCAGTACTTC.

CDR3 sequence: CASSQDGLAGDGGYNEQFF. CDR3 nucleotides: TGCGCCAGCAGCCAAGACGGGCTAGCGGGAGACGGGGGATACAATGAGCAGTTCTTC. This rearrangement joins TRBV4-3 to TRBJ2-1, with TRBD2 identical over 10 bases. V trimming: 0 bases; J trimming: 4 bases; junction bases outside the gene matches: 12. From germline, CDR1 is LGHNA and CDR2 YSLEER. CDR3 length equals 19 residues.

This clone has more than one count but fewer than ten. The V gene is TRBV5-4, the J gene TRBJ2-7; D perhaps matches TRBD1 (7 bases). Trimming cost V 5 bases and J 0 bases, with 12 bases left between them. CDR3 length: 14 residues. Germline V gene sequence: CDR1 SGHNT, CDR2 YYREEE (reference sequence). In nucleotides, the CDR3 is TGTGCCAGCAGGCGGGACAGCAGCTCCTACGAGCAGTACTTC. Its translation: CASRRDSSSYEQYF.

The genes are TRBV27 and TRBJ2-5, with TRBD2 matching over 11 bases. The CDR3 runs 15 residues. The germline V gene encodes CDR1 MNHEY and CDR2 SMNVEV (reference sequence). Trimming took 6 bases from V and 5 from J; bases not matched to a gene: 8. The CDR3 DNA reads TGTGCCAGCAGCCCCCGACTAGCGGGGTTTGAGACCCAGTACTTC. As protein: CASSPRLAGFETQYF.

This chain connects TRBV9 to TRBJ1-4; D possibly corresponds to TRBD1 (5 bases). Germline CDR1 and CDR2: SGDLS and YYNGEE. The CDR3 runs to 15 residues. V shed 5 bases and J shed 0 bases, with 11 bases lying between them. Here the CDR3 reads CASRSTGATNEKLFF. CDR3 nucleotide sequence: TGTGCCAGCAGGTCCACAGGTGCAACTAATGAAAAACTGTTTTTT.

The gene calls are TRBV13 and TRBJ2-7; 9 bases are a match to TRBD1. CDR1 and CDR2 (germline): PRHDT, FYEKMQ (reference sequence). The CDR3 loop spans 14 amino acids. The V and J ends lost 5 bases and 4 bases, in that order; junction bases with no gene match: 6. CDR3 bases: TGTGCCAGCAGCCACGGGACAGGGTTGTACGAGCAGTACTTC. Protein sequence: CASSHGTGLYEQYF.

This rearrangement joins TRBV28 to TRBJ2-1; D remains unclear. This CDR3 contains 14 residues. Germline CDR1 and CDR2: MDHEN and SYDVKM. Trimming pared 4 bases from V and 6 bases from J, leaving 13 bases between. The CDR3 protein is CASSSQEEGNEQFF. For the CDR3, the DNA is TGTGCCAGCAGTTCGCAGGAAGAAGGCAATGAGCAGTTCTTC.

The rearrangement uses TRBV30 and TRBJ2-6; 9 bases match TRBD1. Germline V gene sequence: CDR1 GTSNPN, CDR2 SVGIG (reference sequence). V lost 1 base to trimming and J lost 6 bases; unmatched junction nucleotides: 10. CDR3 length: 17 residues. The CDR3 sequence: CAWSAGQGSLVANVLTF. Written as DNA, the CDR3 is TGTGCCTGGAGTGCCGGACAGGGGTCTCTCGTGGCCAACGTCCTGACTTTC.

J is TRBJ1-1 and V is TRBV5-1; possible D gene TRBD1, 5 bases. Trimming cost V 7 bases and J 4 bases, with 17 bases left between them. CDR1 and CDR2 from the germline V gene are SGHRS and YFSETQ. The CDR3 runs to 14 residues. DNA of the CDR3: TGCGCCAGCTCACGGGGCGACGGGATCACTGAAGCTTTCTTT. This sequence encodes CASSRGDGITEAFF.

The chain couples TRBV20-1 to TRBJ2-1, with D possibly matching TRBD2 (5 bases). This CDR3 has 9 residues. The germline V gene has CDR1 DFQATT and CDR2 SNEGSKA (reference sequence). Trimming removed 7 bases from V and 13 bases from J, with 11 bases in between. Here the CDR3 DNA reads TGCAGTGTTAGGACTGATCAGTTCTTC. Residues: CSVRTDQFF.

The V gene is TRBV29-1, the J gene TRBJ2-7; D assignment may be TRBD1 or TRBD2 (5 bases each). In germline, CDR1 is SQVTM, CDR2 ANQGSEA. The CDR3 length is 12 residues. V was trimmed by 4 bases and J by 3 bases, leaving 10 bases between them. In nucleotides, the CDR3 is TGCAGCGTTGGGGGGAGCCGCTACGAGCAGTACTTC. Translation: CSVGGSRYEQYF.

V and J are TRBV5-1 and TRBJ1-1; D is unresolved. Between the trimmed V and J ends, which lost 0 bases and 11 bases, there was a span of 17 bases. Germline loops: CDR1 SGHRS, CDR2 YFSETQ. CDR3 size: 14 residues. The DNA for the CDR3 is TGCGCCAGCAGCTTGGCCCCGGACTCCAGTACGGCTTTCTTT. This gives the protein CASSLAPDSSTAFF.

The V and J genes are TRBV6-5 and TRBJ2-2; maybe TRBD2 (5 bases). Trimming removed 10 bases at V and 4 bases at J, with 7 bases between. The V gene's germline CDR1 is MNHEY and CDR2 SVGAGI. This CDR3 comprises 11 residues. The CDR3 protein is CATGGTGELFF. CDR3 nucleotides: TGTGCCACCGGAGGCACCGGGGAGCTGTTTTTT.

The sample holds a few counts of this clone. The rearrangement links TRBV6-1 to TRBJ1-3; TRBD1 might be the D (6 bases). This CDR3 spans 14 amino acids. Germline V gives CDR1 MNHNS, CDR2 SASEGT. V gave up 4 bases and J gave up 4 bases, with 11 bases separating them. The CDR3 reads CASSVGAQGNTIYF. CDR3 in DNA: TGTGCCAGCAGTGTGGGGGCTCAGGGAAACACCATATATTTT.

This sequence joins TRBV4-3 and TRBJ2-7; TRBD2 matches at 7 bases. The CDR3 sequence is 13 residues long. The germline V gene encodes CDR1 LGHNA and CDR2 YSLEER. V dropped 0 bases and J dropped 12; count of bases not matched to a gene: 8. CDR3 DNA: TGCGCCAGCAGCCAAGATGGGCTAGCGGTTCCGTACTTC. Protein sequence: CASSQDGLAVPYF.

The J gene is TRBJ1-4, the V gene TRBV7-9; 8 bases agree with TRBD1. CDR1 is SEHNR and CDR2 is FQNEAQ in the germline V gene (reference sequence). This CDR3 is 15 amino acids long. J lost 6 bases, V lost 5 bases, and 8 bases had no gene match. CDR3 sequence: CASSRRTGRDEKLFF. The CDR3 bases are TGTGCCAGCAGCCGCAGGACAGGGAGGGATGAAAAACTGTTTTTT.

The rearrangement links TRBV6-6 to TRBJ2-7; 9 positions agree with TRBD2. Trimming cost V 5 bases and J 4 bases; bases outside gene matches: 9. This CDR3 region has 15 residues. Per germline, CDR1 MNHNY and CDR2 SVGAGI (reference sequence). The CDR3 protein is CASSRTGTSIYEQYF. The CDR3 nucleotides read TGTGCCAGCAGTCGCACCGGGACTAGCATTTACGAGCAGTACTTC.

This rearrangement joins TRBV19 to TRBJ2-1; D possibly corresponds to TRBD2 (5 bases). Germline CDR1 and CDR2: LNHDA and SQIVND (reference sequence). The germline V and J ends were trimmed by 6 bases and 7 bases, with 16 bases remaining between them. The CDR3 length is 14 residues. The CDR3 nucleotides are TGTGCCAGTAGCCTAGGGCCTGGGAGAAATGAGCAGTTCTTC. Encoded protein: CASSLGPGRNEQFF.